This T cell receptor (beta chain) was identified during a study of CD8+ T cells in alopecia areata. Turning to the study itself: Severity was scored as percentage of affected scalp area in treated patients. The study, taken as a whole, reports: Alopecia totalis/universalis scalp especially showed more expanded CD8+ clones than normal scalp. Significant decreases in scalp clonality and expanded CD8+ clones followed tofacitinib treatment. It was less clear whether patients shared TCRs than it was in mice, possibly because of HLA.

Described treatment: oral pan-JAK inhibitor, 5-10 mg twice daily. This clone has just a few counts. Its antigen is as yet unknown. As the sequencing template, cDNA was produced by extracting RNA and reverse transcribing it. The assay was immunoSEQ multiplex PCR, and TCRdb's table has in-frame clones only and misses some. The sample has about 110,000 clones, about 59% seen once; the top ten hold over 9%. The material was CD8+ T cells sorted from blood, obtained at week 24, from a patient treated with tofacitinib. This receptor was taken from a human donor with alopecia areata.

The CDR3 sequence: CASSPMGGPSPLHF. CDR3 in DNA: TGTGCCAGCAGCCCGATGGGAGGCCCTTCACCCCTCCACTTT. This chain joins TRBV5-6 and TRBJ1-6; D is ambiguous. CDR3 size: 14 residues. Germline V CDR1 and CDR2: SGHDT, YYEEEE. V was cut by 4 bases and J by 9 bases, with 14 bases left in between.